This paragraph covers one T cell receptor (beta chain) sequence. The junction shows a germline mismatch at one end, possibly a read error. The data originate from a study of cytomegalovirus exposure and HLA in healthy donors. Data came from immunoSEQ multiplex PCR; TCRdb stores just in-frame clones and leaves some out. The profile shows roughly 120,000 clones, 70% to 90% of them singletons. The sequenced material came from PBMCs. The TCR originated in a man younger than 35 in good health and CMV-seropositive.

The CDR3 nucleotides read TGTGCCAGCATTCTGGGGACAGGGCCATCTTTC. Amino acids: CASILGTGPSF. The chain recombines TRBV6-1 with TRBJ2-7; 9 nucleotides line up with TRBD1. Germline CDR1 is MNHNS and CDR2 is SASEGT. The CDR3 sequence is 11 residues long.